The clone carrying this T cell receptor (beta chain) was recorded many times. What it recognizes is unknown. The data were taken from a study of regulatory T cells in long-lasting Graves disease. Overall study results and limits: Persistent disease preferred TRBV28, TRBJ1-2 and TRBJ2-5. Among persistent patients, a larger number of public clonotypes were shared (about 2,800) than among newly diagnosed patients (about 970).

Building the TCR beta libraries relied on iRepertoire HTBI primers, and CDR3 regions underwent Arm-PCR. Using its own MiXCR run on the multiplex PCR reads, TCRdb lists one record per CDR3 protein. Among roughly 530,000 distinct CDR3 sequences listed, 16% were seen once. Germline CDR1 and CDR2: SGHRS and YFSETQ. The CDR3 has 13 amino acids. Trimming removed 4 bases at V and 8 bases at J, with 13 bases between. Sample time point: newly diagnosed GD, antithyroid drugs for less than 3 months. The TCR library used RNA extracted from PBMCs. The sample was also reused in another study, on T cells in Graves' hyperthyroidism and ophthalmopathy. That paper notes: The definition of stable Graves' hyperthyroidism was no ophthalmopathy progression within 18 months. A median around 6.4 months before onset, the model predicted ophthalmopathy.

The receptor comes from a middle-aged woman with Graves disease. The sequencing here drew on peripheral blood mononuclear cells (PBMCs), taken at new diagnosis, from a patient treated with antithyroid drugs. The V and J genes are TRBV5-1 and TRBJ2-1, with no clear D. Here the CDR3 reads CASSTSPSDEQFF. The CDR3, as DNA: TGCGCCAGCAGCACCTCTCCCTCCGATGAGCAGTTCTTC. The full variable domain, in which reference TRBV5-1 and TRBJ2-1 provide the parts outside the CDR3, is KAGVTQTPRYLIKTRGQQVTLSCSPISGHRSVSWYQQTPGQGLQFLFEYFSETQRNKGNFPGRFSGRQFSNSRSEMNVSTLELGDSALYLCASSTSPSDEQFFGPGTRLTVL.